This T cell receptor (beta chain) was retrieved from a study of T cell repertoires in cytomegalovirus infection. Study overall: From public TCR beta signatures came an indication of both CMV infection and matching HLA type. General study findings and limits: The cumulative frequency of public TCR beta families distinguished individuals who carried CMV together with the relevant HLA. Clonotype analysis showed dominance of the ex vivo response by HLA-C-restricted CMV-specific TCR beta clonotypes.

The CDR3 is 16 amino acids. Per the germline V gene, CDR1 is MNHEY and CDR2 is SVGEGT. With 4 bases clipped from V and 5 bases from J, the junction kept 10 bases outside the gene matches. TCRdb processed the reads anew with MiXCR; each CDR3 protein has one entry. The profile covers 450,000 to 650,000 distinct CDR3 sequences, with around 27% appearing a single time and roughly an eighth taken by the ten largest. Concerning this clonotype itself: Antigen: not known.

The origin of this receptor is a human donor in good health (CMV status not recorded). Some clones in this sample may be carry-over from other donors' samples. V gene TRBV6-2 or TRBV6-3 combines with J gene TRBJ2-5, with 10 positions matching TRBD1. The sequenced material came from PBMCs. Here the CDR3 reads CASSFTRQGAEETQYF. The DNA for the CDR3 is TGTGCCAGCAGTTTTACCAGACAGGGGGCAGAGGAGACCCAGTACTTC.